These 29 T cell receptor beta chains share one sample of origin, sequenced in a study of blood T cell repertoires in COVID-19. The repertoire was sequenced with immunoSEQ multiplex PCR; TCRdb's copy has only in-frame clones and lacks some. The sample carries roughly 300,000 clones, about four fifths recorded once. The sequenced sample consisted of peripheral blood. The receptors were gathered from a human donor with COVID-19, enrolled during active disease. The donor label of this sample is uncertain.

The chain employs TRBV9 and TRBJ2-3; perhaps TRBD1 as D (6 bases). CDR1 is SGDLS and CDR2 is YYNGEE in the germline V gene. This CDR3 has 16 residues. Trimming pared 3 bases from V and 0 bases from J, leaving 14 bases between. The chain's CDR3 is CASSGLGQGSTDTQYF. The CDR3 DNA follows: TGTGCCAGCAGCGGATTGGGTCAGGGGAGCACAGATACGCAGTATTTT.

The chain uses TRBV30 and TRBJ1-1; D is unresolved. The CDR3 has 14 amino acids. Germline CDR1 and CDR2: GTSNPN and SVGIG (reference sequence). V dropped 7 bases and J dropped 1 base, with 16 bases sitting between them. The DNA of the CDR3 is TGTGCCTCCTCTAAGTTGGGAGGGAACACTGAAGCTTTCTTT. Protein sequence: CASSKLGGNTEAFF.

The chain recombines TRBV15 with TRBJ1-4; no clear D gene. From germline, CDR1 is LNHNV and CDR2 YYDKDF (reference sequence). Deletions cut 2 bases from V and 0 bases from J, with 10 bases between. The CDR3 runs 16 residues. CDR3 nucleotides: TGTGCCACCAGCAGATCCAAGGGAGCAACTAATGAAAAACTGTTTTTT. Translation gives CATSRSKGATNEKLFF.

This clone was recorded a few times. CDR3 sequence: CASSWRSPTDTQYF. CDR3 nucleotides: TGTGCCAGCAGTTGGAGAAGCCCCACAGATACGCAGTATTTT. The V call is TRBV27, the J call TRBJ2-3; no clear D. CDR3 length: 14 amino acids. V shed 4 bases and J shed 2 bases, with 10 bases lying between them. Germline lookup yields CDR1 MNHEY and CDR2 SMNVEV (reference sequence).

The CDR3 spells CASSPRTSGRMETQYF. CDR3 sequence (DNA): TGCGCCAGCAGCCCAAGGACTAGCGGGAGGATGGAGACCCAGTACTTC. The V gene is TRBV5-1, the J gene TRBJ2-5, with 14 bases aligning to TRBD2. Germline V gene sequence: CDR1 SGHRS, CDR2 YFSETQ. This CDR3 contains 16 residues. Trimming removed 4 bases from V and 5 bases from J; junction bases left unmatched: 7. The whole variable domain, remainder taken from reference TRBV5-1 and TRBJ2-5, is KAGVTQTPRYLIKTRGQQVTLSCSPISGHRSVSWYQQTPGQGLQFLFEYFSETQRNKGNFPGRFSGRQFSNSRSEMNVSTLELGDSALYLCASSPRTSGRMETQYFGPGTRLLVL.

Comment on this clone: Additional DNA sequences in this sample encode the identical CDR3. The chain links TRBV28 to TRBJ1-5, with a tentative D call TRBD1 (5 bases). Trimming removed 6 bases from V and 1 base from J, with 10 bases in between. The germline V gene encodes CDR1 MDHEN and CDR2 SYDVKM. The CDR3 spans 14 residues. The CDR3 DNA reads TGTGCCAGCAGCCTCGGGGGAAGCAATCAGCCCCAGCATTTT. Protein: CASSLGGSNQPQHF.

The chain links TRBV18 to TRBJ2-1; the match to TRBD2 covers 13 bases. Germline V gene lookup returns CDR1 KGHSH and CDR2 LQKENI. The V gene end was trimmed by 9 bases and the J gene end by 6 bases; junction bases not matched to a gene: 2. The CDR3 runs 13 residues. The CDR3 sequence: CASGTSGTNEQFF. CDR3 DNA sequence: TGTGCCAGTGGGACTAGCGGGACCAATGAGCAGTTCTTC.

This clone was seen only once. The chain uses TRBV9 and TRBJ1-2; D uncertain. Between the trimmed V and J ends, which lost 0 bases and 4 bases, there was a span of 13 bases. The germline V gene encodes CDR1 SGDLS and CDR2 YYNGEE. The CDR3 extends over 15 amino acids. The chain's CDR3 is CASSVGAHEVYGYTF. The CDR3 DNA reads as TGTGCCAGCAGCGTAGGTGCCCATGAGGTCTATGGCTACACCTTC.

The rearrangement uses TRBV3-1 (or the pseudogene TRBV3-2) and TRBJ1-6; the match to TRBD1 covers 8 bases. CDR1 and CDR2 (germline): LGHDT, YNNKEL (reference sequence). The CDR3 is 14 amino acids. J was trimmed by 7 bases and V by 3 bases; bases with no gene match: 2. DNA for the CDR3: TGTGCCAGCAGCCACCCAGGGGGCAATTCACCCCTCCACTTT. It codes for CASSHPGGNSPLHF.

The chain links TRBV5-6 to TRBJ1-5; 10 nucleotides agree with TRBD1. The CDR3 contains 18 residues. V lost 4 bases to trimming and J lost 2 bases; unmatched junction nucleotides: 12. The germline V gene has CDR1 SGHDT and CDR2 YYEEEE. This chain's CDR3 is CASSRSGTGVIGNQPQHF. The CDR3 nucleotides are TGTGCCAGCAGCCGATCCGGGACAGGGGTGATTGGCAATCAGCCCCAGCATTTT. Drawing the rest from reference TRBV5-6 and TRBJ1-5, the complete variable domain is DAGVTQSPTHLIKTRGQQVTLRCSPKSGHDTVSWYQQALGQGPQFIFQYYEEEERQRGNFPDRFSGHQFPNYSSELNVNALLLGDSALYLCASSRSGTGVIGNQPQHFGDGTRLSIL.

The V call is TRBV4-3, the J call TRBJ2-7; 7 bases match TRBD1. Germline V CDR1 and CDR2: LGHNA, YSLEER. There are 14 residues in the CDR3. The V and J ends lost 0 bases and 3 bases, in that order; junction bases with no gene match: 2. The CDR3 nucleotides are TGCGCCAGCAGCCAAGATCGACAGGGCTACGAGCAGTACTTC. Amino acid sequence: CASSQDRQGYEQYF.

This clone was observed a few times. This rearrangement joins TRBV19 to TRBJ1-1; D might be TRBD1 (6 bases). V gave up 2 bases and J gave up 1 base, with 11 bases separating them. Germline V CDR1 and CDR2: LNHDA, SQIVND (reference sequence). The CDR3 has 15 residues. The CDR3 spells CASSINRVRNTEAFF. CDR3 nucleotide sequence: TGTGCCAGTAGTATAAACAGGGTGAGGAACACTGAAGCTTTCTTT.

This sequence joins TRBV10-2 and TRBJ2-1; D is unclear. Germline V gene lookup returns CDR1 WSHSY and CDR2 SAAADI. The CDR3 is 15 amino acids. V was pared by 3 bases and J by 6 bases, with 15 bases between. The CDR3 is CASSDPAAPPNEQFF. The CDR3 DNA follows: TGCGCCAGCAGTGATCCGGCGGCCCCCCCCAATGAGCAGTTCTTC.

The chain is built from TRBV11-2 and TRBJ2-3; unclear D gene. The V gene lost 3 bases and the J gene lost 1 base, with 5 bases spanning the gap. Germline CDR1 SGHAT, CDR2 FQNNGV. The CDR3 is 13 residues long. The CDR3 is CASSFPGTDTQYF. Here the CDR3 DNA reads TGTGCCAGCAGCTTTCCGGGCACAGATACGCAGTATTTT.

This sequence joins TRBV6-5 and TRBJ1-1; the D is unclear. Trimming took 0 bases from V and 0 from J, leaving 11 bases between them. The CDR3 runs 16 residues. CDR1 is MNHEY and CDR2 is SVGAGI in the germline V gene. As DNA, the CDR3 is TGTGCCAGCAGTTACTCACGCAGACTCCTGAACACTGAAGCTTTCTTT. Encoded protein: CASSYSRRLLNTEAFF.

CDR3 residues: CASSFLGQGGVGENEKLFF. CDR3 bases: TGTGCCAGCAGTTTTTTAGGGCAGGGAGGAGTGGGCGAAAATGAAAAACTGTTTTTT. V gene TRBV27 combines with J gene TRBJ1-4; TRBD1 is a possible D gene (5 bases). Trimming left V 3 bases short and J 5 bases short, with 25 bases between. Germline V gene lookup returns CDR1 MNHEY and CDR2 SMNVEV (reference sequence). The CDR3 sequence is 19 residues long.

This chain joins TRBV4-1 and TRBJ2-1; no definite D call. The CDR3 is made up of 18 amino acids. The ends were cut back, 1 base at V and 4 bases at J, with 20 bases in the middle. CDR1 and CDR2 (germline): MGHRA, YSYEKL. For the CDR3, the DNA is TGCGCCAGCAGCCAAGCCTTCTTATGGAGTCTTGGGTACAATGAGCAGTTCTTC. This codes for CASSQAFLWSLGYNEQFF.

The CDR3 reads CASSIGTGHPRAFF. The CDR3, as DNA: TGTGCCAGTAGTATCGGGACAGGGCACCCAAGGGCTTTCTTT. This chain connects TRBV19 to TRBJ1-1; TRBD1 aligns across 9 bases. Germline V gene sequence: CDR1 LNHDA, CDR2 SQIVND (reference sequence). This CDR3 has 14 amino acids. V dropped 3 bases and J dropped 11; count of bases not matched to a gene: 10.

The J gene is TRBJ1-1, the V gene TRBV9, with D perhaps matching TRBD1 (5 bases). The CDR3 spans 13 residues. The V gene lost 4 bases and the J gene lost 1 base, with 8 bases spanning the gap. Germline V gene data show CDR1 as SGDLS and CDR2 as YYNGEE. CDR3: CASSTQENTEAFF. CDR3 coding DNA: TGTGCCAGCAGCACACAGGAGAACACTGAAGCTTTCTTT.

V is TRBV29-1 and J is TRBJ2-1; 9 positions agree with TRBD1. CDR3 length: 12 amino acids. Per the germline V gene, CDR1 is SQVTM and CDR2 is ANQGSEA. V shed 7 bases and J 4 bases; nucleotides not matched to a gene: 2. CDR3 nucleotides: TGCAGCGCAGGGACAGGGTACAATGAGCAGTTCTTC. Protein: CSAGTGYNEQFF.

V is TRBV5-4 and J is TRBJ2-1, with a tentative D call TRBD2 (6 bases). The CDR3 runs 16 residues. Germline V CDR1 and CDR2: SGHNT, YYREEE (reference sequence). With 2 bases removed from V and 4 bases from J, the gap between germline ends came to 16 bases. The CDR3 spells CASSLEAGTLYNEQFF. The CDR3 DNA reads TGTGCCAGCAGCTTAGAGGCGGGAACCCTGTACAATGAGCAGTTCTTC.

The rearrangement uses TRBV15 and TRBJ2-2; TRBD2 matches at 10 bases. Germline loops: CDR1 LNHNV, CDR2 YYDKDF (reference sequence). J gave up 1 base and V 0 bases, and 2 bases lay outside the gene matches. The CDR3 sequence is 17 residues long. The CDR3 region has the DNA TGTGCCACCAGCAGAGATAGGACTAGCGGGAACACCGGGGAGCTGTTTTTT. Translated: CATSRDRTSGNTGELFF.

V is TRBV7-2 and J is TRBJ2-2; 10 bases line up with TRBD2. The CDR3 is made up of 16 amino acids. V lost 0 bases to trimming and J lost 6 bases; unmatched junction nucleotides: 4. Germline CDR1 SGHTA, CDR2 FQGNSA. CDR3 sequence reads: CASSLAGTSVAGELFF. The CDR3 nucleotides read TGTGCCAGCAGCTTAGCTGGGACTAGCGTGGCCGGGGAGCTGTTTTTT.

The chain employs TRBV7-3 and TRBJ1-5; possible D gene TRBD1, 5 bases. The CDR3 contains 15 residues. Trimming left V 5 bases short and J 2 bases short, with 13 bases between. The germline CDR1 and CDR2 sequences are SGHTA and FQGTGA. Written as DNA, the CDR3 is TGTGCCAGCAGCACTCCAGGGCCGGGCAATCAGCCCCAGCATTTT. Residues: CASSTPGPGNQPQHF.

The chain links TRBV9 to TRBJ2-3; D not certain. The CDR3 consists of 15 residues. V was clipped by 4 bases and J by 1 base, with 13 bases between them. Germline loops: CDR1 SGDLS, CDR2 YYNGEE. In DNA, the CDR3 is TGTGCCAGCAGCCCTCCCCCCAGCGGCACAGATACGCAGTATTTT. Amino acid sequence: CASSPPPSGTDTQYF.

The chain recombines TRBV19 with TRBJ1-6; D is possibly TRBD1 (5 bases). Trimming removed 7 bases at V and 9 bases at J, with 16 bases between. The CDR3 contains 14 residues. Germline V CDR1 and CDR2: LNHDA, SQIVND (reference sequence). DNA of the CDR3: TGTGCCAGTAAGCGGGACGGGAGTTCTTCACCCCTCCACTTT. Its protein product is CASKRDGSSSPLHF.

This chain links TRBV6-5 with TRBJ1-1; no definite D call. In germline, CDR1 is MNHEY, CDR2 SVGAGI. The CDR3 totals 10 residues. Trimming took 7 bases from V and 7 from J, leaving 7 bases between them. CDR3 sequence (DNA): TGTGCCAGCATCCGGGGTGAAGCTTTCTTT. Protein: CASIRGEAFF.

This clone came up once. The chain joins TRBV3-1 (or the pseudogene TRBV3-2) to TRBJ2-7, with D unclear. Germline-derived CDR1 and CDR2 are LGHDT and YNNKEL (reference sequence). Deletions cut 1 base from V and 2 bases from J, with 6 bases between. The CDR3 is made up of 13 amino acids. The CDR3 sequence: CASSQGHPYEQYF. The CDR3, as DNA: TGTGCCAGCAGCCAAGGACACCCCTACGAGCAGTACTTC.

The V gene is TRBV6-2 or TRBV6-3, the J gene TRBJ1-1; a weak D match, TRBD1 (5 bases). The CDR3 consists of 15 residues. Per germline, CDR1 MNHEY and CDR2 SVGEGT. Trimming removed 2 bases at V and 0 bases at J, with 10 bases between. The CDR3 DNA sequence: TGTGCCAGCAGTTACGACAGAATCATGAACACTGAAGCTTTCTTT. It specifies CASSYDRIMNTEAFF.